One T cell receptor beta chain is described in this entry. This entry comes from a study of blood T cell repertoires in COVID-19. This CDR3 has 15 residues. The V end lost 0 bases, the J end lost 0 bases, and 9 bases lay between the germline ends. Germline V gene data show CDR1 as SGHTA and CDR2 as FQGNSA. Sequenced by immunoSEQ multiplex PCR; TCRdb stores in-frame clones only, minus some. The table has fewer than 130,000 clones, 88% seen once; the top ten hold approximately 3.4%. The rearrangement joins TRBV7-2 to TRBJ2-7; TRBD2 is a possible D gene (6 bases). The sequencing sample was made of peripheral blood. This sequence originates from a woman aged 45 to 65 with acute or convalescent COVID-19. The CDR3 sequence is CASSLAGRPSYEQYF. The DNA for the CDR3 is TGTGCCAGCAGCTTAGCAGGGAGGCCCTCCTACGAGCAGTACTTC. Complete variable domain (other parts from reference TRBV7-2 and TRBJ2-7): GAGVSQSPSNKVTEKGKDVELRCDPISGHTALYWYRQSLGQGLEFLIYFQGNSAPDKSGLPSDRFSAERTGGSVSTLTIQRTQQEDSAVYLCASSLAGRPSYEQYFGPGTRLTVT.